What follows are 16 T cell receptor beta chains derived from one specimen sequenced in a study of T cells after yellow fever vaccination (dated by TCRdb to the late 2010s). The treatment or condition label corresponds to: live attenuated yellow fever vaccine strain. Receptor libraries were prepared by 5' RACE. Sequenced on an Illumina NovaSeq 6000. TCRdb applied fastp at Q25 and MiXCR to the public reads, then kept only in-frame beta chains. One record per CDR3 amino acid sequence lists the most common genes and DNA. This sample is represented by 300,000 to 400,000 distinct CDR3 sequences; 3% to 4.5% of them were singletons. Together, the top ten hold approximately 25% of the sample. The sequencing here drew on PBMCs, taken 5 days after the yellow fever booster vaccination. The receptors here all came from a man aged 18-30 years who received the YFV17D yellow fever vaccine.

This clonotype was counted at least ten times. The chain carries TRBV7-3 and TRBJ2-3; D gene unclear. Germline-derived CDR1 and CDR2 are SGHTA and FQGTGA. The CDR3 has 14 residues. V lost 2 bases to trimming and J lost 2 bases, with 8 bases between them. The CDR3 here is CASSLSWNTDTQYF. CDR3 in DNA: TGTGCCAGCAGCTTATCCTGGAACACAGATACGCAGTATTTT.

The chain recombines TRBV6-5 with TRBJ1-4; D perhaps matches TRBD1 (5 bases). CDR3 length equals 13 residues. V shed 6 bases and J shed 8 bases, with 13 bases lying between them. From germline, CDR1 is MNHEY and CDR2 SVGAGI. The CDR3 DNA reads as TGTGCCAGCAGGGGAGGGGTAGGGGAAAAACTGTTTTTT. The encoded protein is CASRGGVGEKLFF.

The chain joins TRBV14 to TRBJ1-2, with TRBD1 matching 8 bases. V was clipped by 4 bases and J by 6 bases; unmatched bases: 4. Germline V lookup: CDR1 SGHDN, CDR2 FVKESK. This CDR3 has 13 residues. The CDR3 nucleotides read TGTGCCAGCAGCCCGAGGACAGGGCATGGCTACACCTTC. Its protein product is CASSPRTGHGYTF.

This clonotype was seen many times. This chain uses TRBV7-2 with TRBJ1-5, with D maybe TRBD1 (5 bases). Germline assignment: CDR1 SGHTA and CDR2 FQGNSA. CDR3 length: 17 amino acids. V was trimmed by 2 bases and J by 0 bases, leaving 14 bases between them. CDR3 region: CASSLLPGAYSNQPQHF. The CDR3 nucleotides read TGTGCCAGCAGCTTACTGCCCGGGGCCTATAGCAATCAGCCCCAGCATTTT.

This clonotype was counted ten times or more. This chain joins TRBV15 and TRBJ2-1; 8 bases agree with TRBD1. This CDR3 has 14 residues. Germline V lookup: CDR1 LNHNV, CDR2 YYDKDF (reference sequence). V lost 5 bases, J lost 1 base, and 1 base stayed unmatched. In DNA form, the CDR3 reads TGTGCCACCAGCCGACAGGGGTCCTACAATGAGCAGTTCTTC. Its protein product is CATSRQGSYNEQFF.

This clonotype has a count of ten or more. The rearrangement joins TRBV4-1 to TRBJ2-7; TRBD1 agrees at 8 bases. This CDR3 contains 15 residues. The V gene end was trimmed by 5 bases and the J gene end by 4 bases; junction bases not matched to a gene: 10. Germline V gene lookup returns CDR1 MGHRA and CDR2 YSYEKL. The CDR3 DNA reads TGCGCCAGCAGCGATCCCTGGACAGGGCAATACGAGCAGTACGTC. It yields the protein CASSDPWTGQYEQYV.

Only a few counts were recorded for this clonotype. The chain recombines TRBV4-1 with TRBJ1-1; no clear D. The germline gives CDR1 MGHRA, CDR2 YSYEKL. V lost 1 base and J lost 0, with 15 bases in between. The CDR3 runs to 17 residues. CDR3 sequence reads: CASSQGIGGRMNTEAFF. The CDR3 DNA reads TGCGCCAGCAGCCAAGGGATAGGTGGCAGAATGAACACTGAAGCTTTCTTT.

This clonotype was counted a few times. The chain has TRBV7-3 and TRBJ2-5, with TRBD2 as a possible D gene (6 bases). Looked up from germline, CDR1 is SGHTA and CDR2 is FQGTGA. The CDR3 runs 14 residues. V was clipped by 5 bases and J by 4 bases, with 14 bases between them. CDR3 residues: CASSAHGGLETQYF. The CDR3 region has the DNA TGTGCCAGCAGCGCCCATGGGGGGTTAGAGACCCAGTACTTC.

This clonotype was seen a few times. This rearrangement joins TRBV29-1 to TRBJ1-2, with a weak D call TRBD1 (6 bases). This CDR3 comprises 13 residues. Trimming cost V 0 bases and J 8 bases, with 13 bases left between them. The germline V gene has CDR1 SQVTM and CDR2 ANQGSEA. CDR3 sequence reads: CSVEDLTRGGYTF. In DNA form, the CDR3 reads TGCAGCGTTGAAGATCTGACCAGGGGCGGCTACACCTTC.

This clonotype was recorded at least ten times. This chain's CDR3 is CASSLDLKAGDTQYF. The CDR3 DNA is TGCGCCAGCAGCTTGGACCTAAAAGCCGGAGATACGCAGTATTTT. V is TRBV5-1 and J is TRBJ2-3; no clear D gene. Trimming shortened V by 0 bases and J by 5 bases, and 13 bases separated the two germline ends. This CDR3 spans 15 amino acids. CDR1 is SGHRS and CDR2 is YFSETQ in the germline V gene.

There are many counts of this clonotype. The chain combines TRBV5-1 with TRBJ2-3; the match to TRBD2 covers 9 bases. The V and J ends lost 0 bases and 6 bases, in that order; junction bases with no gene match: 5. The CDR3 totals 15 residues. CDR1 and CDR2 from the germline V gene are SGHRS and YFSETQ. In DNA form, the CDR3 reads TGCGCCAGCAGCTTGGGACTAGCGGCTTGGGATACGCAGTATTTT. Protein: CASSLGLAAWDTQYF.

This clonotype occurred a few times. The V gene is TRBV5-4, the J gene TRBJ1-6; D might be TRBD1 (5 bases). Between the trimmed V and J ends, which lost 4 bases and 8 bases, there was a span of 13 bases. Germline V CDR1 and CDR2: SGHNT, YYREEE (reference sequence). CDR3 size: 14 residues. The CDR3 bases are TGTGCCAGCAGCGGCGACAGTTTCTATTCACCCCTCCACTTT. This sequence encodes CASSGDSFYSPLHF. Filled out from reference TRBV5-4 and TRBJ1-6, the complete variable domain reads ETGVTQSPTHLIKTRGQQVTLRCSSQSGHNTVSWYQQALGQGPQFIFQYYREEENGRGNFPPRFSGLQFPNYSSELNVNALELDDSALYLCASSGDSFYSPLHFGNGTRLTVT.

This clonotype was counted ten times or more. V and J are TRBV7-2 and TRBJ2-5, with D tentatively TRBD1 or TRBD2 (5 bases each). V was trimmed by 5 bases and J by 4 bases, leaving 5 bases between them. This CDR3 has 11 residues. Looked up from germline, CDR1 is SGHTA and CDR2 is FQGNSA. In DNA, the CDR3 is TGTGCCAGCAGCGGGACAGAGACCCAGTACTTC. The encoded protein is CASSGTETQYF.

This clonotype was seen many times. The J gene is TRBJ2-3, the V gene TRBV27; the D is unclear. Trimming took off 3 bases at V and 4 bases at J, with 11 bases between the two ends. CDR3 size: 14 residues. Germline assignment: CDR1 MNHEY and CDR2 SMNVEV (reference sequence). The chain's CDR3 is CASSFRYPPDTQYF. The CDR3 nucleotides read TGTGCCAGCAGTTTTCGGTACCCCCCAGATACGCAGTATTTT.

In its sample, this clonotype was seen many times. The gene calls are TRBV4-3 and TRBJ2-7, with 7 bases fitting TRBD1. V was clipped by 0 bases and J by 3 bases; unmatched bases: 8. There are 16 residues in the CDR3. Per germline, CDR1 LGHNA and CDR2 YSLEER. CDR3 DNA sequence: TGCGCCAGCAGCCAAGATAGGGACAGCTCACGCTACGAGCAGTACTTC. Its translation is CASSQDRDSSRYEQYF.

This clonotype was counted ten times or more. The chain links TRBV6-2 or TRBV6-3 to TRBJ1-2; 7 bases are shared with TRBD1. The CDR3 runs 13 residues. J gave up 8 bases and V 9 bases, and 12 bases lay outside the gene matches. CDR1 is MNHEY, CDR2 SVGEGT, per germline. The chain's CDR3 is CAREEDRASGYTF. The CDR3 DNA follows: TGTGCCAGAGAGGAAGACAGGGCATCGGGCTACACCTTC.